Presented here are 19 T cell receptor beta chains from one specimen sequenced in a study of OX40 agonist ivuxolimab in advanced cancers. Libraries were made using the immunoSEQ multiplex PCR assay. Here the immuneACCESS table is served through TCRdb, limited to in-frame sequences with V and J called. Missing clones are a known gap in these copies; in checked studies unresolved V genes cover under half, and the rest lacks a known reason. Present in this sample are tens of thousands of clones, roughly four fifths of which were seen just once. The ten largest clones add up to 2% to 2.5% of the sample. Specimen: CD4+ or CD8+ T cells sorted from blood, collected in a trial of the OX40 agonist ivuxolimab. Receptors were obtained from an adult with an advanced solid tumor such as melanoma, head and neck, liver or kidney cancer.

For the CDR3, the DNA is TGTGCCAGCAGGAATTTTGCCTATAATTCACCCCTCCACTTT. Its protein product is CASRNFAYNSPLHF. The genes are TRBV6-9 and TRBJ1-6; D gene uncertain. V dropped 6 bases and J dropped 2 bases, with 8 bases sitting between them. The length of the CDR3 is 14 residues. Germline CDR1 and CDR2: MNHGY and SVAAGI.

The count of this clone is one. The V gene is TRBV19, the J gene TRBJ2-5; D remains ambiguous. Germline CDR1 LNHDA, CDR2 SQIVND (reference sequence). The CDR3 is 13 amino acids. Trimming cost V 1 base and J 8 bases, with 11 bases left between them. In nucleotides, the CDR3 is TGTGCCAGTAGTATAGTGTCTCAAGGTACCCAGTACTTC. Protein product: CASSIVSQGTQYF.

This clone turned up a few times. The DNA for the CDR3 is TGTGCCAGCAGTCCGGGGAATTCACCCCTCCACTTT. It codes for CASSPGNSPLHF. This chain connects TRBV6-6 to TRBJ1-6; D remains ambiguous. The V end lost 5 bases, the J end lost 7 bases, and 6 bases lay between the germline ends. The CDR3 spans 12 residues. The germline CDR1 and CDR2 sequences are MNHNY and SVGAGI (reference sequence).

This chain links TRBV19 with TRBJ1-5; 9 bases align to TRBD1. The CDR3 contains 16 residues. Germline loops: CDR1 LNHDA, CDR2 SQIVND (reference sequence). The V and J ends lost 8 bases and 0 bases, in that order; junction bases with no gene match: 8. The CDR3 loop reads CASEGQGRDSNQPQHF. CDR3 nucleotide sequence: TGTGCCAGTGAGGGACAGGGTAGAGATAGCAATCAGCCCCAGCATTTT.

The chain joins TRBV11-3 to TRBJ2-1, with TRBD1 matching 10 bases. Germline CDR1 reads SGHNT; CDR2 reads YENEEA. The CDR3 consists of 17 residues. After removal of 5 bases from V and 0 bases from J, the junction contained 7 bases not matched to a gene. The CDR3 sequence: CASSGHGTGASYNEQFF. The CDR3 nucleotides are TGTGCCAGCAGCGGCCACGGGACAGGGGCCTCCTACAATGAGCAGTTCTTC.

The chain combines TRBV6-5 with TRBJ2-5, with D perhaps matching TRBD2 (6 bases). This CDR3 contains 14 residues. V gave up 6 bases and J gave up 2 bases, with 13 bases separating them. Germline-derived CDR1 and CDR2 are MNHEY and SVGAGI. The CDR3: CASRVEGTQETQYF. In nucleotides, the CDR3 is TGTGCCAGCAGGGTCGAGGGGACTCAAGAGACCCAGTACTTC.

The V call is TRBV5-1, the J call TRBJ2-1, with D possibly matching TRBD1 (5 bases). Trimming stripped 5 bases from V and 0 bases from J, with 12 bases between. CDR1 and CDR2 from the germline V gene are SGHRS and YFSETQ. CDR3 length: 15 residues. The CDR3, as DNA: TGCGCCAGCAGGCCGGACACGGGCTCCTACAATGAGCAGTTCTTC. This sequence encodes CASRPDTGSYNEQFF.

J is TRBJ1-2 and V is TRBV11-2, with D unclear. The CDR3 length is 14 residues. V was cut by 0 bases and J by 4 bases, with 9 bases left in between. Per germline, CDR1 SGHAT and CDR2 FQNNGV. The CDR3 sequence: CASSLDPGLYGYTF. For the CDR3, the DNA is TGTGCCAGCAGCTTAGATCCAGGCCTCTATGGCTACACCTTC.

CDR3 sequence reads: CASSQSLTSGYNEQFF. The CDR3 coding sequence is TGCGCCAGCAGTCAATCGTTGACTAGCGGGTACAATGAGCAGTTCTTC. The J gene is TRBJ2-1, the V gene TRBV23-1, with 10 bases lining up with TRBD2. TRBV23-1 is known as an ORF, though its function is uncertain. Losses at the gene ends were 0 bases for V and 4 bases for J; bases not matched to a gene: 3. The CDR3 is made up of 16 amino acids.

This clone appeared a single time. The CDR3 here is CASTQTNYGYTF. DNA for the CDR3: TGCGCCAGCACCCAAACTAACTATGGCTACACCTTC. The chain carries TRBV5-1 and TRBJ1-2; D is ambiguous. With 6 bases removed from V and 0 bases from J, the gap between germline ends came to 6 bases. The CDR3 has 12 amino acids. Germline V gene lookup returns CDR1 SGHRS and CDR2 YFSETQ.

The chain recombines TRBV19 with TRBJ1-5; no definite D call. Germline CDR1 is LNHDA and CDR2 is SQIVND (reference sequence). The CDR3 length is 15 residues. V lost 5 bases and J lost 2, with 13 bases in between. CDR3 nucleotides: TGTGCCAGTAGTTCACAGTCATACGGCAATCAGCCCCAGCATTTT. Its translation: CASSSQSYGNQPQHF.

CDR3 bases: TGTGCCAGTACCGCGGCTACGAACACCGGGGAGCTGTTTTTT. Translating it yields CASTAATNTGELFF. This chain joins TRBV19 and TRBJ2-2; unclear D gene. CDR1 and CDR2 (germline): LNHDA, SQIVND (reference sequence). Trimming removed 7 bases from V and 0 bases from J, with 9 bases in between. The CDR3 runs to 14 residues.

The J gene is TRBJ1-2, the V gene TRBV5-1; TRBD1 might be the D (6 bases). The CDR3 contains 14 residues. Trimming shortened V by 0 bases and J by 4 bases, and 10 bases separated the two germline ends. The germline gives CDR1 SGHRS, CDR2 YFSETQ. CDR3 nucleotides: TGCGCCAGCAGCTTGGGTCGGACAGCCTATGGCTACACCTTC. This sequence encodes CASSLGRTAYGYTF.

This chain connects TRBV14 to TRBJ2-5; 7 nucleotides align to TRBD2. This CDR3 has 17 amino acids. V shed 7 bases and J 2 bases; nucleotides not matched to a gene: 16. Germline V gene sequence: CDR1 SGHDN, CDR2 FVKESK. The CDR3 sequence is CASTTWLTGGRQETQYF. In DNA form, the CDR3 reads TGTGCCAGCACCACGTGGTTGACGGGGGGTAGACAAGAGACCCAGTACTTC. Full variable domain (outside the CDR3, taken from reference TRBV14 and TRBJ2-5): EAGVTQFPSHSVIEKGQTVTLRCDPISGHDNLYWYRRVMGKEIKFLLHFVKESKQDESGMPNNRFLAERTGGTYSTLKVQPAELEDSGVYFCASTTWLTGGRQETQYFGPGTRLLVL.

The chain uses TRBV28 and TRBJ2-5, with TRBD1 identical over 8 bases. Germline V gene data show CDR1 as MDHEN and CDR2 as SYDVKM. V lost 3 bases to trimming and J lost 4 bases; unmatched junction nucleotides: 7. The CDR3 sequence is 15 residues long. CDR3 in DNA: TGTGCCAGCAGTTTCTCTGGACAGGGCGGAGAGACCCAGTACTTC. It translates to CASSFSGQGGETQYF.

The chain is built from TRBV4-2 and TRBJ1-5, with D perhaps matching TRBD1 (5 bases). The germline gives CDR1 LGHNA, CDR2 YNFKEQ. This CDR3 has 14 amino acids. Trimming left V 5 bases short and J 1 base short, with 9 bases between. The chain's CDR3 is CASSSRDSNQPQHF. As DNA, the CDR3 is TGTGCCAGCAGCTCCCGGGACAGCAATCAGCCCCAGCATTTT.

This clone was picked up a small number of times. An end of the junction differs from the germline gene, which may be a read error. The chain combines TRBV19 with TRBJ1-4; TRBD1 might be the D (6 bases). Germline CDR1 and CDR2: LNHDA and SQIVND (reference sequence). The CDR3 consists of 11 residues. The chain's CDR3 is CASSPGTDRVF. The DNA of the CDR3 is TGTGCCAGTAGTCCCGGGACGGACAGAGTTTTT.

This clone was picked up one time. CDR3 in amino acids: CASSSPGVGSGNTIYF. In DNA, the CDR3 is TGTGCCAGCAGCTCCCCGGGGGTCGGCTCTGGAAACACCATATATTTT. This chain uses TRBV7-8 with TRBJ1-3; possibly TRBD1 for D (5 bases). Germline V gene sequence: CDR1 SGHVS, CDR2 FQNEAQ. The ends were cut back, 4 bases at V and 0 bases at J, with 13 bases in the middle. The length of the CDR3 is 16 residues.

The chain recombines TRBV15 with TRBJ1-1; TRBD1 matches 10 bases. This CDR3 region has 16 residues. The ends lost 2 bases at V and 1 base at J; junction bases unmatched: 4. Germline V gives CDR1 LNHNV, CDR2 YYDKDF (reference sequence). In nucleotides, the CDR3 is TGTGCCACCAGCAGACCGGGACAGGGGACGAACACTGAAGCTTTCTTT. Amino acid sequence: CATSRPGQGTNTEAFF.